This T cell receptor (beta chain) is from a study of T cell repertoires in cytomegalovirus infection. One entry per CDR3 protein results from TCRdb running MiXCR on the reads. The sample includes under 200,000 distinct CDR3 sequences, roughly 9% of them seen just once. Overall study results and limits: In two of eight donors, the top clonotype was HLA-C-restricted CMV-specific. CMV carriers having the relevant HLA were flagged by cumulative public TCR beta family frequency.

V was shortened by 4 bases and J by 3 bases, with 13 bases between the two germline ends. Germline loops: CDR1 MDHEN, CDR2 SYDVKM. The CDR3 extends over 15 amino acids. This clonotype has only a few counts. Its cognate antigen is unknown. The clonotype was recovered from a human donor in good health (CMV status not recorded). Some clones in this sample may be carry-over from other donors' samples. The genes are TRBV28 and TRBJ1-3; D is undetermined. Sequenced material: PBMCs. The CDR3 bases are TGTGCCAGCAGTTCCGCCCGGCCGGGTGGAAACACCATATATTTT. This translates into CASSSARPGGNTIYF.